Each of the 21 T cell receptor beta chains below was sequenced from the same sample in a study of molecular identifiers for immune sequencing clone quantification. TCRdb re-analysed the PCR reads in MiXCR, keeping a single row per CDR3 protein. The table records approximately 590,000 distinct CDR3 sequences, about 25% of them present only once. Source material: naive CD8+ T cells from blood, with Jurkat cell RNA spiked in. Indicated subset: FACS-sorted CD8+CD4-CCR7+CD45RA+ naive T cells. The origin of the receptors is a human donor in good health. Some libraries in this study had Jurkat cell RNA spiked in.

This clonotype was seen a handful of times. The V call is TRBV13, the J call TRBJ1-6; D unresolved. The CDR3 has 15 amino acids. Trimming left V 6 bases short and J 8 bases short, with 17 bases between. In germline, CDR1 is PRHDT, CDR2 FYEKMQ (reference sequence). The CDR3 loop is CASRPQEKLDSPLHF. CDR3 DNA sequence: TGTGCCAGCAGGCCTCAGGAAAAGTTGGATTCACCCCTCCACTTT.

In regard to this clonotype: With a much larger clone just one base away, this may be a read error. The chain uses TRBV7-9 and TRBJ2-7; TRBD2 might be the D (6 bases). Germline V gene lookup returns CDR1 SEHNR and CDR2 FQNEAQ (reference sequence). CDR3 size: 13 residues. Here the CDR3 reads CASRRSGDYKQYF. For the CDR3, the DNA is TGTGCCAGCAGACGTTCGGGAGACTACAAGCAGTACTTC.

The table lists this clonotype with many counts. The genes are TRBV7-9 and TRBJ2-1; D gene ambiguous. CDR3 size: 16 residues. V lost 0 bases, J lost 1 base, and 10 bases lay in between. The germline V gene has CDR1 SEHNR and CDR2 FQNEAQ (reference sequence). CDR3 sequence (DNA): TGTGCCAGCAGCTTAGCTTGGCGAGTGTCCTACAATGAGCAGTTCTTC. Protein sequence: CASSLAWRVSYNEQFF.

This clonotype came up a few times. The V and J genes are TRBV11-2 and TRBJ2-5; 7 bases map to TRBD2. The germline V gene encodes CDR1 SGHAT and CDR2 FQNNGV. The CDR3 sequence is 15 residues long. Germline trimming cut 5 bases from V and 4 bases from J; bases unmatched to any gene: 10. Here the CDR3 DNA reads TGTGCCAGCAGCCAGCCACTGGCGGGAGCAGAGACCCAGTACTTC. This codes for CASSQPLAGAETQYF.

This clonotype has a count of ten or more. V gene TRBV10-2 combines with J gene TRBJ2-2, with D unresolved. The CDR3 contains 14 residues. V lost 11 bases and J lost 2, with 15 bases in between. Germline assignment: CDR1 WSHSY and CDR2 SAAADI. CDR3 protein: CASHDKTNTGELFF. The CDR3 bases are TGCGCCTCACATGACAAGACAAACACCGGGGAGCTGTTTTTT.

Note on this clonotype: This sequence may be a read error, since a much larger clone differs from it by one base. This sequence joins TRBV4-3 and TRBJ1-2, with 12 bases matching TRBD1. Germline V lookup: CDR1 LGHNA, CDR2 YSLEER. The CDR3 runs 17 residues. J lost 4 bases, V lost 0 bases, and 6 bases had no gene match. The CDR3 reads CASSQDQGTGGVYGYTF. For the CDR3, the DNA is TGCGCCAGCAGCCAAGATCAGGGGACAGGGGGCGTCTATGGCTACACCTTC.

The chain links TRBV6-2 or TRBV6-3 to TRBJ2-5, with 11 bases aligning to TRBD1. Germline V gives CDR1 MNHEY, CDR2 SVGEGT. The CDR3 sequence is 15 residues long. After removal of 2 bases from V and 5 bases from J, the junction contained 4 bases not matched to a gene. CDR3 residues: CASSYRDRGAETQYF. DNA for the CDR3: TGTGCCAGCAGTTACCGGGACAGGGGGGCGGAGACCCAGTACTTC.

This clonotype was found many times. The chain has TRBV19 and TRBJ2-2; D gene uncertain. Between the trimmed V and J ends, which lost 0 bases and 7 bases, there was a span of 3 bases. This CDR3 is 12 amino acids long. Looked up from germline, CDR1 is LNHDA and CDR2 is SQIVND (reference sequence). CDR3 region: CASSIDRGELFF. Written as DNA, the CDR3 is TGTGCCAGTAGTATAGATCGCGGGGAGCTGTTTTTT.

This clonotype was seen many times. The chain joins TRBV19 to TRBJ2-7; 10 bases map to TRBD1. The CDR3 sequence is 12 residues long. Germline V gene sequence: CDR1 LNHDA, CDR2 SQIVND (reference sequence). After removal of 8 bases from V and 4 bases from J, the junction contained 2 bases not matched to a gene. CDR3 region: CASRQGAYEQYF. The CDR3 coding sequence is TGTGCCAGTCGACAGGGGGCTTACGAGCAGTACTTC.

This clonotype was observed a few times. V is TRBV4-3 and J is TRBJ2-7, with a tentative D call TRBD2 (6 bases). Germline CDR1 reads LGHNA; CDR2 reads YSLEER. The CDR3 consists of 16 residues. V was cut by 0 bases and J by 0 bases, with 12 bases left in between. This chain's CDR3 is CASSQESGPSSYEQYF. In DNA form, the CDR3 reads TGCGCCAGCAGCCAAGAAAGCGGGCCTAGCTCCTACGAGCAGTACTTC.

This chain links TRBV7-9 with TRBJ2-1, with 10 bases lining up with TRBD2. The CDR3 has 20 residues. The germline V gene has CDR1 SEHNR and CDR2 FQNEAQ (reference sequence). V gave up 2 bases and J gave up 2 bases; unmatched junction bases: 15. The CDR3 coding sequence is TGTGCCAGCAGCTTAAGGGGCTTCGGGGTAGCGGGAGGCCCCTACAATGAGCAGTTCTTC. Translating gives CASSLRGFGVAGGPYNEQFF.

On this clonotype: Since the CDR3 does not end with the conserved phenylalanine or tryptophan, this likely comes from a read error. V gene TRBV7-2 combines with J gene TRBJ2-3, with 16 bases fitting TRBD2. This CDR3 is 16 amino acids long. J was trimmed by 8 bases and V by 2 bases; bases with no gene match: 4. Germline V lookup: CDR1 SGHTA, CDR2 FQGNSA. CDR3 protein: CASSLIGTSGGATQYS. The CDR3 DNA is TGTGCCAGCAGCTTAATAGGGACTAGCGGGGGGGCTACGCAGTATTCT.

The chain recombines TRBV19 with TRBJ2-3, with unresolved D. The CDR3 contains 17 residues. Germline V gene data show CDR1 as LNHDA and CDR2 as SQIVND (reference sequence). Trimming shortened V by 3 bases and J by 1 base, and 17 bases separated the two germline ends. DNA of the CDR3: TGTGCCAGTAGTATCGCTCACAGTGGATCTGGCACAGATACGCAGTATTTT. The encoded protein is CASSIAHSGSGTDTQYF. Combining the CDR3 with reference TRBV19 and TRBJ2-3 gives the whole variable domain DGGITQSPKYLFRKEGQNVTLSCEQNLNHDAMYWYRQDPGQGLRLIYYSQIVNDFQKGDIAEGYSVSREKKESFPLTVTSAQKNPTAFYLCASSIAHSGSGTDTQYFGPGTRLTVL.

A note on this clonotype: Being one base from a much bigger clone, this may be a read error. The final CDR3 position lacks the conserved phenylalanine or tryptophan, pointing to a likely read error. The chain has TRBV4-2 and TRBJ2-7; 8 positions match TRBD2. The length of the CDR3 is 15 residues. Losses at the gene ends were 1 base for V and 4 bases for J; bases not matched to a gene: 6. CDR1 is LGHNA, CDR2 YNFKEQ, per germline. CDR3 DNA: TGTGCCAGCAGCCAAGTCAGCGGGAGTTTTTACGAGCAGTACTGC. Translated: CASSQVSGSFYEQYC.

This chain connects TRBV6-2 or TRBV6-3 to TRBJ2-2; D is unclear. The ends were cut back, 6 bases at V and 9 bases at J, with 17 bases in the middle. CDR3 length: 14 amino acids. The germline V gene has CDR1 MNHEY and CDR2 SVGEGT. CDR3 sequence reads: CASRPGDLVRELFF. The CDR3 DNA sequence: TGTGCCAGCAGACCCGGAGATTTGGTGCGGGAGCTGTTTTTT.

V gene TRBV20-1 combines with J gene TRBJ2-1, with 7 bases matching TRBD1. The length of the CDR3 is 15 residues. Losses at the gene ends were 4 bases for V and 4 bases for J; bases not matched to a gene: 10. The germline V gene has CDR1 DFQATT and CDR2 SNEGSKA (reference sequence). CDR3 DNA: TGCAGTGCTATAGACCGGGACAGCGTATACAATGAGCAGTTCTTC. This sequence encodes CSAIDRDSVYNEQFF.

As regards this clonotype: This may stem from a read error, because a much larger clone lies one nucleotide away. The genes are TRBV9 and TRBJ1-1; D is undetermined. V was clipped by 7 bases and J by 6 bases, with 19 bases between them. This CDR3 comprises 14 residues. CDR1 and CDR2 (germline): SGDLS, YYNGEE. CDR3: CASGSRTDPAEAFF. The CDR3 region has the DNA TGTGCCAGCGGCTCCCGGACGGACCCAGCTGAAGCTTTCTTT. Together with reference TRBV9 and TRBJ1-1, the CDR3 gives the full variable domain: DSGVTQTPKHLITATGQRVTLRCSPRSGDLSVYWYQQSLDQGLQFLIQYYNGEERAKGNILERFSAQQFPDLHSELNLSSLELGDSALYFCASGSRTDPAEAFFGQGTRLTVV.

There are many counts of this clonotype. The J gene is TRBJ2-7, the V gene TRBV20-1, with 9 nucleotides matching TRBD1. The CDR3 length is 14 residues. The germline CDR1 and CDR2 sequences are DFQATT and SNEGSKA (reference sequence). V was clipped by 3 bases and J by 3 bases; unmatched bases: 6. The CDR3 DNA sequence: TGCAGTGCTAGCTACGGGACAGGGTACTACGAGCAGTACTTC. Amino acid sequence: CSASYGTGYYEQYF.

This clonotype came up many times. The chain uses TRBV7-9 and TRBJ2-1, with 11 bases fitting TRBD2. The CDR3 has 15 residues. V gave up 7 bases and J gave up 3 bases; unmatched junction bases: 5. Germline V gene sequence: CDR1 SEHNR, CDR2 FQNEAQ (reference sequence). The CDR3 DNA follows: TGTGCCAGCAACGGAGGGACTAGCGGCTACAATGAGCAGTTCTTC. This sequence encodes CASNGGTSGYNEQFF.

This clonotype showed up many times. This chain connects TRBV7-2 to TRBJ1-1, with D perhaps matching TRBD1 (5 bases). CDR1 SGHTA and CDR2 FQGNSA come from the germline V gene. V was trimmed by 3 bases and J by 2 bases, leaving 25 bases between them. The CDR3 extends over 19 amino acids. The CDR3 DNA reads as TGTGCCAGCAGCTTTCCGGGGGAGACGGGTCCGGACTTAAACACTGAAGCTTTCTTT. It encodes CASSFPGETGPDLNTEAFF.

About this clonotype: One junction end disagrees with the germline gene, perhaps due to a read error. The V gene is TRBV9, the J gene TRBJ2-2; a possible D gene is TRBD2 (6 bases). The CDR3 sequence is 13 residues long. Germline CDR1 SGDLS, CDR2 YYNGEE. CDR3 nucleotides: TGCGCCAGCGGCGTAGGGGACTCCGGGGAGCTGTTTTTT. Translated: CASGVGDSGELFF.